These 6 T cell receptor beta chains were all obtained from the same sample, sequenced in a study of cytomegalovirus exposure and HLA in healthy donors. PCR employed 60 Vbeta and 13 Jbeta primers. Assay: immunoSEQ multiplex PCR; the TCRdb copy retains only in-frame clones and omits some. This sample yields 130,000 to 150,000 clones, of which approximately 80% are seen a single time; 3.5% to 5% belongs to the top ten. Material for sequencing was PBMCs. Receptors were obtained from a man aged 18 to 29 in good health and CMV-seronegative.

The sample holds a few counts of this clone. The V and J genes are TRBV11-2 and TRBJ1-2; possible D gene TRBD1, 6 bases. The CDR3 is 15 amino acids. Germline CDR1 SGHAT, CDR2 FQNNGV. Trimming shortened V by 4 bases and J by 3 bases, and 15 bases separated the two germline ends. The CDR3 protein is CASSSGTKGYYGYTF. CDR3 nucleotide sequence: TGTGCCAGCAGCTCCGGGACAAAGGGGTACTATGGCTACACCTTC.

This chain uses TRBV4-1 with TRBJ2-7, with 12 bases matching TRBD2. This CDR3 is built from 17 residues. CDR1 and CDR2 from the germline V gene are MGHRA and YSYEKL. V lost 2 bases to trimming and J lost 2 bases; unmatched junction nucleotides: 7. In DNA form, the CDR3 reads TGCGCCAGCAGCCAAAGGACTAGCGGGATCGGAGCCTACGAGCAGTACTTC. It codes for CASSQRTSGIGAYEQYF.

In this sample, this clone turned up a few times. This CDR3 is CASSLGQSPNEKLFF. DNA for the CDR3: TGTGCCAGCAGCTTGGGACAGAGCCCTAATGAAAAACTGTTTTTT. The rearrangement links TRBV5-4 to TRBJ1-4; weak D call: TRBD1 (5 bases). Germline CDR1 and CDR2: SGHNT and YYREEE (reference sequence). The CDR3 length is 15 residues. V was pared by 0 bases and J by 3 bases, with 9 bases between.

In this sample, this clone turned up once. The same CDR3 also results from other DNA sequences found in this sample. The V gene is TRBV2, the J gene TRBJ1-2; D gene unclear. CDR1 and CDR2 from the germline V gene are SNHLY and FYNNEI. The V end lost 8 bases, the J end lost 4 bases, and 23 bases lay between the germline ends. This CDR3 spans 16 amino acids. Here the CDR3 DNA reads TGTGCCAGCCTAACCGACGTTGAGGGTGTGGGCTATGGCTACACCTTC. This codes for CASLTDVEGVGYGYTF.

This clone has a handful of counts. J is TRBJ1-2 and V is TRBV25-1; D possibly corresponds to TRBD1 (6 bases). CDR1 is MGHDK and CDR2 is SYGVNS in the germline V gene. Deletions cut 2 bases from V and 9 bases from J, with 16 bases between. This CDR3 has 14 amino acids. The CDR3 coding sequence is TGTGCCAGCAGTGAACCCACAGGGTTCAGGAGCTACACCTTC. Translated, it gives CASSEPTGFRSYTF.

The chain uses TRBV30 and TRBJ2-1, with 9 bases fitting TRBD2. This CDR3 region has 17 residues. Looked up from germline, CDR1 is GTSNPN and CDR2 is SVGIG (reference sequence). Trimming removed 0 bases from V and 6 bases from J; junction bases left unmatched: 12. DNA for the CDR3: TGTGCCTGGAGTGTATCAGGGCGGGGGGGCACCCGCAATGAGCAGTTCTTC. Amino acids: CAWSVSGRGGTRNEQFF.